This T cell receptor beta chain was identified during a study of T cell responses to AZD1222 COVID-19 vaccine. Whole-study context: Second-dose intervals of approximately 4 or approximately 12 weeks were pooled.

Turning to this clone: The target antigen is unknown.

Clones were sequenced by immunoSEQ multiplex PCR, and TCRdb holds only the in-frame ones, with some missing. The table records about 55,000 clones, about 90% of them present only once. Study-level findings and limits: Donors, mostly white British, included more females; clonal diversity was possibly underestimated. Targeting of unmutated variant regions was reportedly seen in nearly half of spike-specific TCRs. Compared with day 0, the breadth and depth of the Spike-specific TCR repertoire rose significantly after two doses of AZD1222.

The origin of this receptor is an adult in good health. Here the sequenced sample was peripheral blood, taken on day 0 of AZD1222 vaccination.

This CDR3 reads CASSPGDYGYTF. For the CDR3, the DNA is TGTGCCAGCAGTCCAGGGGATTATGGCTACACCTTC. The V gene is TRBV12-3 or TRBV12-4, the J gene TRBJ1-2; TRBD1 is a possible D gene (6 bases). This CDR3 has 12 residues. V lost 5 bases, J lost 5 bases, and 9 bases lay in between.